This T cell receptor beta chain was recovered during a study of cytomegalovirus exposure and HLA in healthy donors. General study findings and limits: Highly shared sequence variants in one cluster were likely a sequencing artifact. Several of the most significant clusters were apparently associated with common viral pathogens in a later analysis.

60 Vbeta and 13 Jbeta primers were used in PCR. The method was immunoSEQ multiplex PCR; TCRdb's version includes in-frame clones alone and lacks a portion of them. Seen here are over 150,000 clones, approximately 72% observed once, and the top ten hold around 2.8%. Details on this clone: As yet, its antigen is unknown.

The sequence came from a man in his late teens or twenties in good health and CMV-seronegative. The sequenced sample was PBMCs.

CDR3 in amino acids: CASSYSLGVEPYEQYF. The CDR3 coding sequence is TGTGCCAGCAGTTACTCGCTCGGAGTCGAACCCTACGAGCAGTACTTC. J is TRBJ2-7 and V is TRBV6-5; D not certain. CDR3 length: 16 residues. V was shortened by 0 bases and J by 2 bases, with 14 bases between the two germline ends. Germline lookup yields CDR1 MNHEY and CDR2 SVGAGI.